This entry lists 8 T cell receptor beta chains sequenced from one sample in a study of T-cell reconstitution after alpha-beta-depleted transplantation in children (dated by TCRdb to 2015 to 2016). Libraries were constructed by PCR. Sequencing took place on an Illumina HiSeq 2500. TCR library preparation used molecular barcoding, with unique molecular identifiers applied to normalize quantification of the TCRbeta repertoire. Through fastp at Q25 and MiXCR, TCRdb rebuilt clones from the public reads, retaining in-frame beta chains. Rows matching on CDR3 protein sequence are summarized as one entry with the most common DNA and genes. The sample yields 90,000 to 95,000 distinct CDR3 sequences; about 12% were counted once. 14% of the sample lies in the top ten. The input for sequencing was PBMCs from the stem cell graft donor, taken from the stem cell graft. These receptors were taken from a human donor who donated a stem cell graft to a child with inherited bone marrow failure.

The gene calls are TRBV7-8 and TRBJ2-1; D gene ambiguous. Trimming shortened V by 3 bases and J by 0 bases, and 6 bases separated the two germline ends. This CDR3 is 14 amino acids long. Germline V gene lookup returns CDR1 SGHVS and CDR2 FQNEAQ. This CDR3 is CASSLISSYNEQFF. DNA for the CDR3: TGTGCCAGCAGCTTGATTAGCTCCTACAATGAGCAGTTCTTC. The full variable domain, in which reference TRBV7-8 and TRBJ2-1 provide the parts outside the CDR3, is GAGVSQSPRYKVAKRGQDVALRCDPISGHVSLFWYQQALGQGPEFLTYFQNEAQLDKSGLPSDRFFAERPEGSVSTLKIQRTQQEDSAVYLCASSLISSYNEQFFGPGTRLTVL.

The J gene is TRBJ1-2, the V gene TRBV4-3; TRBD1 aligns across 7 bases. Losses at the gene ends were 4 bases for V and 6 bases for J; bases not matched to a gene: 11. Germline CDR1 reads LGHNA; CDR2 reads YSLEER. The CDR3 contains 15 residues. Here the CDR3 reads CASSPYDRAPDGYTF. CDR3 sequence (DNA): TGCGCCAGCAGCCCATACGACAGGGCTCCAGATGGCTACACCTTC.

This clonotype was detected ten times or more. V is TRBV6-5 and J is TRBJ1-4; D unclear. Germline CDR1 MNHEY, CDR2 SVGAGI. V lost 4 bases, J lost 7 bases, and 13 bases lay in between. The CDR3 covers 14 residues. The CDR3, as DNA: TGTGCCAGCAGTTTCCAGCGGCGGGCTGAAAAACTGTTTTTT. Encoded protein: CASSFQRRAEKLFF.

This clonotype was counted at least ten times. The chain links TRBV6-5 to TRBJ2-1; TRBD2 aligns across 10 bases. Germline V gene lookup returns CDR1 MNHEY and CDR2 SVGAGI. V was pared by 4 bases and J by 7 bases, with 4 bases of the junction left unmatched. The CDR3 sequence is 14 residues long. CDR3: CASSSSGRGNEQFF. The CDR3, as DNA: TGTGCCAGCAGTTCTAGCGGGAGAGGAAATGAGCAGTTCTTC.

Ten or more counts support this clonotype. This sequence joins TRBV29-1 and TRBJ2-3; 14 positions agree with TRBD2. Trimming cost V 5 bases and J 6 bases; bases outside gene matches: 10. CDR1 is SQVTM and CDR2 is ANQGSEA in the germline V gene. The CDR3 is 16 amino acids. CDR3 nucleotide sequence: TGCAGCGTTTGGGCGACTAGCGGGAGGGGAATTGATACGCAGTATTTT. The encoded protein is CSVWATSGRGIDTQYF.

This clonotype came up many times. V is TRBV28 and J is TRBJ2-1; 10 bases agree with TRBD1. In germline, CDR1 is MDHEN, CDR2 SYDVKM. J gave up 4 bases and V 3 bases, and 3 bases lay outside the gene matches. The CDR3 is 15 amino acids. In nucleotides, the CDR3 is TGTGCCAGCAGTTTGGGGACAGGGGAATACAATGAGCAGTTCTTC. Its translation is CASSLGTGEYNEQFF.

This chain links TRBV7-2 with TRBJ2-1; TRBD2 might be the D (6 bases). V lost 1 base, J lost 2 bases, and 12 bases lay in between. The germline CDR1 and CDR2 sequences are SGHTA and FQGNSA. The CDR3 runs to 16 residues. In DNA, the CDR3 is TGTGCCAGCAGCTTAGACCGCGGGACCCCCTACAATGAGCAGTTCTTC. Encoded protein: CASSLDRGTPYNEQFF.

This clonotype was recorded many times. This chain links TRBV5-1 with TRBJ2-5; perhaps TRBD1 as D (6 bases). CDR3 length: 16 residues. Germline values: CDR1 SGHRS, CDR2 YFSETQ. V was clipped by 4 bases and J by 4 bases, with 20 bases between them. The CDR3 here is CASSPQLGAYGETQYF. In DNA, the CDR3 is TGCGCCAGCAGCCCCCAATTGGGGGCGTACGGAGAGACCCAGTACTTC.